This T cell receptor beta chain was captured in a study of blood T cell repertoires in COVID-19. Across the study: Nucleic acid was either cDNA or gDNA, and it came from T cells, B-cell-depleted T cells, or PBMCs.

Cohorts were determined from participant-reported clinical history. This CDR3 is built from 15 residues. The V and J ends lost 3 bases and 0 bases respectively, with 10 bases between them. Germline CDR1 reads SGHAT; CDR2 reads FQNNGV. Original processing notes: Reference gene primer amplification in the assay estimated nucleated cell counts. Assay used: immunoSEQ multiplex PCR; TCRdb lists only in-frame clones, some missing. The DNA was the basis for D and trimming; V, J and clone size are from that table. The table lists about 400,000 clones, 70% to 90% of them singletons. The clonotype was recovered from a woman aged 35 to 49 with acute COVID-19. This rearrangement joins TRBV11-2 to TRBJ2-3; D may be TRBD2 (6 bases). What was sequenced was PBMCs or T cells enriched from blood (not recorded which). DNA for the CDR3: TGTGCCAGCAGCTTCGGCGGGACTAGCACAGATACGCAGTATTTT. It specifies CASSFGGTSTDTQYF.